The sequence of this T cell receptor beta chain was determined in a study of blood T cell repertoires in COVID-19. Study background: Specimens from acute and convalescent COVID-19 originated in the United States, Italy and Spain. T cells, B-cell-depleted T cells, or PBMCs supplied cDNA or gDNA.

CDR3 length: 14 residues. V was cut by 4 bases and J by 9 bases, with 13 bases left in between. Germline loops: CDR1 MDHEN, CDR2 SYDVKM. Per the study methods: Nucleated cell number was recorded as an estimate derived from reference gene primer amplification. TCRdb's table, derived via immunoSEQ multiplex PCR, lists solely in-frame clones and lacks some. For V, J and clone size, that table is used; D and trimming come from the DNA. The data show roughly 38,000 clones, around four fifths seen once. The sample consisted of peripheral blood. The TCR originated in a human donor in a cohort sampled during active COVID-19. The chain uses TRBV28 and TRBJ1-6, with D unresolved. The CDR3: CASSSPTSRSPLHF. CDR3 bases: TGTGCCAGCAGTTCGCCGACAAGTCGTTCACCCCTCCACTTT.